A single T cell receptor beta chain is shown here with its context. Original processing methods: Nucleated cell counts were estimated from reference gene primer amplification. Assay: immunoSEQ multiplex PCR; the TCRdb copy retains only in-frame clones and omits some. V and J calls and clone size are those listed in that table; D and trimming were worked out from the DNA. The table lists about 170,000 clones, 86% of them singletons. The sample is drawn from a study of blood T cell repertoires in COVID-19. Across the study: Acute and convalescent COVID-19 specimens originated in the United States, Italy and Spain. From T cells, B-cell-depleted T cells, or PBMCs came the material, which was cDNA or gDNA.

V gave up 5 bases and J gave up 6 bases, with 16 bases separating them. Germline V gives CDR1 MDHEN, CDR2 SYDVKM. The CDR3 totals 14 residues. This TCR derives from an older man with acute or convalescent COVID-19. Sequenced input: peripheral blood. J is TRBJ1-2 and V is TRBV28; no clear D gene. CDR3 in amino acids: CASSTRTGRDGYTF. In DNA form, the CDR3 reads TGTGCCAGCAGTACTCGGACGGGGAGGGATGGCTACACCTTC.